There are a few counts of the clone carrying this T cell receptor (delta chain). TCRdb's listed protein matches a much larger clone and diverges from this DNA's translation at residue 12, likely through a read error; the protein shown comes from the DNA. V shed 3 bases and J shed 0 bases, with 26 bases lying between them. The CDR3 sequence is 20 residues long. Germline V gene data show CDR1 as TSWWSYY and CDR2 as QGS. The record originates from a study of γδ T cells in repeated Plasmodium falciparum infection. Flow sorting of PBMC yielded separate Vgamma9/Vdelta2+ and Vdelta2-negative gammadelta T cell populations for bulk repertoire analysis. TCRdb made new clone calls on the multiplex PCR reads using CATT. The table shows 45,000 to 60,000 delta-chain clones, with approximately 1.8% occurring only once.

The chain combines TRDV1 with TRDJ1; no firm D call. TCRdb offers no J gene call, so here the DNA was matched to germline to obtain one. What was sequenced was gamma-delta T cells from blood. The sequence was obtained from a pool of human donors (malaria-infected and uninfected, not separated). CDR3 bases: TGTGCTCTTGGGGATTACCCTGGTACCCGTACTGAGGGAAACACCGATAAACTCATCTTT. Translating gives CALGDYPGTRTEGNTDKLIF.